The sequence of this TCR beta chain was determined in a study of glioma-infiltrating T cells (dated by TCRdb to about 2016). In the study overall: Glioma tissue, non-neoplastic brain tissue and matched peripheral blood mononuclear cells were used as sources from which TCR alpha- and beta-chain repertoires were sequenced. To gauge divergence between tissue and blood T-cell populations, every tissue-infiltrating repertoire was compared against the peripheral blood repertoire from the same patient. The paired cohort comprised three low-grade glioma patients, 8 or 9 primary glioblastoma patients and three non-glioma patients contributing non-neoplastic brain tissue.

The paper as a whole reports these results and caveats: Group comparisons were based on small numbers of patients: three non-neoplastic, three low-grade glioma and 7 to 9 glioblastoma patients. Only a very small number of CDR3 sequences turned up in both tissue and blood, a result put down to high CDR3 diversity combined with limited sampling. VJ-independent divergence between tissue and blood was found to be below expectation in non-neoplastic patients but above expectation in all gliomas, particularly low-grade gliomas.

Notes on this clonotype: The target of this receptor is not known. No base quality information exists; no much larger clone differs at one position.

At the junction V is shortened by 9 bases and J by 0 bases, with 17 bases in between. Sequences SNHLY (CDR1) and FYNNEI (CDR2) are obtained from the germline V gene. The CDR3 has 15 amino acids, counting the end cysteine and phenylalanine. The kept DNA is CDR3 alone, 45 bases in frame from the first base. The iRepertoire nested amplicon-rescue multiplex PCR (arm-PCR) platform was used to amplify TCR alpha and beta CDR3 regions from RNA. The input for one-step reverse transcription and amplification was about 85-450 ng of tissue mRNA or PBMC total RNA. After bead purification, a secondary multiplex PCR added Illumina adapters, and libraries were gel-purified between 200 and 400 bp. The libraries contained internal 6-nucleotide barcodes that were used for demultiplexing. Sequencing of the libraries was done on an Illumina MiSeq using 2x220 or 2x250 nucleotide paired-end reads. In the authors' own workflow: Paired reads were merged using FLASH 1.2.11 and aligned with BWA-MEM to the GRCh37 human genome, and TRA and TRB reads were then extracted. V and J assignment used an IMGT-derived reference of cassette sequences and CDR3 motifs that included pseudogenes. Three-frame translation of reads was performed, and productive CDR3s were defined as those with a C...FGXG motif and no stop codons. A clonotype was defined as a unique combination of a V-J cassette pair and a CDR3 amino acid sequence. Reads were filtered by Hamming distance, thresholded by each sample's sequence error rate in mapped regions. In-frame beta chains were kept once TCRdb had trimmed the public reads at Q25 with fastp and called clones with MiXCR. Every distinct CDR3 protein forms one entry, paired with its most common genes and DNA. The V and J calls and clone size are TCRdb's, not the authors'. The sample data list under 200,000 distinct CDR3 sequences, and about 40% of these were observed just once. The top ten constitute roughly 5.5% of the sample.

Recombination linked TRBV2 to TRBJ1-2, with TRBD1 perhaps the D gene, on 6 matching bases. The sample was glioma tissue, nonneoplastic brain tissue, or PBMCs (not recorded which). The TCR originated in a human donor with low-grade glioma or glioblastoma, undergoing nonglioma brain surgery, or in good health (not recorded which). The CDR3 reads CARSYDRPPNYGYTF. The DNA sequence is TGTGCCAGAAGTTATGACAGGCCTCCTAACTATGGCTACACCTTC.